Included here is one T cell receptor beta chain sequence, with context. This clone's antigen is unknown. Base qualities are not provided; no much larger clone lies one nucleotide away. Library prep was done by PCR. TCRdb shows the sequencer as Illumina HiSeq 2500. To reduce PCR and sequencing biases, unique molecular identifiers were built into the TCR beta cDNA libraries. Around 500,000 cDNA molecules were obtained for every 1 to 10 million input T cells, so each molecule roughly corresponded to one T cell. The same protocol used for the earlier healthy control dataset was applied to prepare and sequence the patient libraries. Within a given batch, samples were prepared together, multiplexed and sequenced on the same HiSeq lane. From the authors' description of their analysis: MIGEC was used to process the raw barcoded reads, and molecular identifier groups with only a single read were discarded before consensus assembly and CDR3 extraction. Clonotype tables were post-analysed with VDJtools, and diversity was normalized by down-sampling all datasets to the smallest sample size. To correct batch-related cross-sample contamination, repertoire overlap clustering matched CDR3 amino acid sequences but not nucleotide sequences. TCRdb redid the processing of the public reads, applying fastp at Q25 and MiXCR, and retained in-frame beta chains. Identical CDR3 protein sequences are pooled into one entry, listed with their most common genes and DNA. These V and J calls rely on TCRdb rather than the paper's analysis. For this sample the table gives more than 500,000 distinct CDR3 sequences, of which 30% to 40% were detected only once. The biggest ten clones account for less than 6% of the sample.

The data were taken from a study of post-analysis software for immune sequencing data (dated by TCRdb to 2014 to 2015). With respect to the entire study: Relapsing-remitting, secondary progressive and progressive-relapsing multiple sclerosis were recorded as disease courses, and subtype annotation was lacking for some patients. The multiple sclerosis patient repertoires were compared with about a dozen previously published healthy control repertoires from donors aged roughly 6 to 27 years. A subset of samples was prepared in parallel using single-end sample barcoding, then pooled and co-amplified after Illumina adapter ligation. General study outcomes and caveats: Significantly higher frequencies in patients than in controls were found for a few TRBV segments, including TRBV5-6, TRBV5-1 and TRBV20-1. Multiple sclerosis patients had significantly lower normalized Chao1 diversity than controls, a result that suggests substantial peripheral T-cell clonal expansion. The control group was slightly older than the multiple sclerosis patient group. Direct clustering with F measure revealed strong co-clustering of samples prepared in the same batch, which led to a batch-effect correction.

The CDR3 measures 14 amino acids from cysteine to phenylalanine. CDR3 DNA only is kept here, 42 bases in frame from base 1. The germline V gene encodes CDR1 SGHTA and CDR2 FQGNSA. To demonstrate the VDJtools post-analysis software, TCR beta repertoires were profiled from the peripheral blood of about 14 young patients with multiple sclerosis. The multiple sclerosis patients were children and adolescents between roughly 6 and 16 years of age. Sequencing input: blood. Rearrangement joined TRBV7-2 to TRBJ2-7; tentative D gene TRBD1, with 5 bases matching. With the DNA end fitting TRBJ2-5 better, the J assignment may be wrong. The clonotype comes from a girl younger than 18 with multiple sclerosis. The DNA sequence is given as TGTGCCAGCAGCTTATCAGGGCTGGACGAGACCCAGTACTTC. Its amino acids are CASSLSGLDETQYF.